This T cell receptor (beta chain) emerged from a study of blood T cell repertoires in COVID-19 (dated by TCRdb to 2019 to 2021). Turning to the overall study: Collaborator samples came from the United States, Italy and Spain and covered acute and convalescent phases of COVID-19. The prospective study material was composed of cDNA or gDNA derived from T cells, B-cell-depleted T cells, or PBMCs. The repertoires were released in a freely available public database intended as a resource for research on the immune response to SARS-CoV-2. A de-identified subject ID, COVID-19 status, age in years and sex were almost always included in the sample metadata. HLA class I and class II types, where available, came from metadata supplied by the sample provider rather than from assay-based typing. The dataset comprised deeply sampled blood TCRbeta repertoires from subjects exposed to, actively infected with, or recovered from COVID-19. Samples came from the ongoing ImmuneRACE study (first 160 participants) plus 1,254 subjects from 6 global collaborators.

The CDR3, cysteine through phenylalanine, is 14 amino acids long. This entry keeps only the CDR3 DNA: 42 bases, framed from base 1. V and J are truncated by 8 bases and 3 bases respectively, leaving an intervening sequence of 17 bases. The CDR1 and CDR2 encoded by the germline V gene (reference sequence) are MNHNY and SVGAGI. This clone appeared a single time. What antigen it recognizes has not been identified. Per-base quality was not reported, and no clone a single base away is much larger than it. Overall study outcomes, separate from this receptor: The quantity of clinical and demographic metadata differed by source and by participant and was supplied without curation.

Whole blood was collected in K2EDTA tubes by collaborating institutions according to the institutions' own protocols. For TCRbeta analysis, collaborator samples were shipped as frozen whole blood, as isolated PBMCs, or as DNA extracted from either sample type. TCRbeta CDR3 regions were amplified from genomic DNA by means of the immunoSEQ Assay, a bias-controlled multiplex PCR. Per the source publication's procedure: Within the assay, amplification of reference gene primers was used to estimate how many nucleated cells each sample contained. To quantify the absolute abundance of each unique TCRbeta CDR3 rearrangement, sequence reads were collapsed and filtered. For each sample, productive Simpson clonality was calculated as the square root of Simpson's diversity index over productive rearrangements. TCRdb holds this immuneACCESS table with in-frame rearrangements only. Some clones are missing; in checked studies, unresolved V genes explain under half, and the rest has no known cause. That table is the source of V, J and clone size, and D and trimming were worked out from the DNA. This sample comprises roughly 120,000 clones, over 75% of them detected only once. The ten most abundant clones make up around 6.7% of the sample.

The clonotype originates from a woman in her 50s with acute or convalescent COVID-19. Recombination linked TRBV6-6 to TRBJ2-7; possibly the D gene is TRBD1, per 7 matching bases. Source material: peripheral blood. The nucleotides are TGTGCCAGCGGGGGGCAGGGGGTCAACTACGAGCAGTACTTC. Translated, it gives CASGGQGVNYEQYF.